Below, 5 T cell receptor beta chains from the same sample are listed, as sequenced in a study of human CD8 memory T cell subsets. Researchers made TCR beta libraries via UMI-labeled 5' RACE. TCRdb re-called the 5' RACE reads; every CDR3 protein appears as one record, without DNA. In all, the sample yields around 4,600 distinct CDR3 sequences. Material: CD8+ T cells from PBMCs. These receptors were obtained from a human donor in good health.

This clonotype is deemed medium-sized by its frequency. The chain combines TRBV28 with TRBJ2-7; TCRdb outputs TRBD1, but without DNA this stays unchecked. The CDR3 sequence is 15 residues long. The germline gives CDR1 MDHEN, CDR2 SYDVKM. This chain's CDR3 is CASTSGQGTFYEQYF. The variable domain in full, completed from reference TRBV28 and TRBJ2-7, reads DVKVTQSSRYLVKRTGEKVFLECVQDMDHENMFWYRQDPGLGLRLIYFSYDVKMKEKGDIPEGYSVSREKKERFSLILESASTNQTSMYLCASTSGQGTFYEQYFGPGTRLTVT.

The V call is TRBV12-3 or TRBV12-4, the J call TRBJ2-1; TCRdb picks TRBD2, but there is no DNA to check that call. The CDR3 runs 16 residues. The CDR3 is CASTRGLAGSYNEQFF.

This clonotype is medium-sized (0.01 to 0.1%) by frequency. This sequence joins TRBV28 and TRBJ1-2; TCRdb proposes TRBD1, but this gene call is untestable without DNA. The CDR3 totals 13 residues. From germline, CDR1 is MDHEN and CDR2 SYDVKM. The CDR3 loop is CASENRDNYGYTF.

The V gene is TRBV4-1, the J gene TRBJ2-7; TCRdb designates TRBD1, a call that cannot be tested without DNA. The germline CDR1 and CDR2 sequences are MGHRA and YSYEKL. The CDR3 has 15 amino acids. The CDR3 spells CASSQEAGGLYEQYF.

The CDR3 here is CASSRDRGLVETQYF. The V call is TRBV7-8, the J call TRBJ2-5; TCRdb returns TRBD1, unconfirmable since there is no DNA. This CDR3 spans 15 amino acids. The germline gives CDR1 SGHVS, CDR2 FQNEAQ. Based on the CDR3 plus reference TRBV7-8 and TRBJ2-5, the full variable domain is GAGVSQSPRYKVAKRGQDVALRCDPISGHVSLFWYQQALGQGPEFLTYFQNEAQLDKSGLPSDRFFAERPEGSVSTLKIQRTQQEDSAVYLCASSRDRGLVETQYFGPGTRLLVL.